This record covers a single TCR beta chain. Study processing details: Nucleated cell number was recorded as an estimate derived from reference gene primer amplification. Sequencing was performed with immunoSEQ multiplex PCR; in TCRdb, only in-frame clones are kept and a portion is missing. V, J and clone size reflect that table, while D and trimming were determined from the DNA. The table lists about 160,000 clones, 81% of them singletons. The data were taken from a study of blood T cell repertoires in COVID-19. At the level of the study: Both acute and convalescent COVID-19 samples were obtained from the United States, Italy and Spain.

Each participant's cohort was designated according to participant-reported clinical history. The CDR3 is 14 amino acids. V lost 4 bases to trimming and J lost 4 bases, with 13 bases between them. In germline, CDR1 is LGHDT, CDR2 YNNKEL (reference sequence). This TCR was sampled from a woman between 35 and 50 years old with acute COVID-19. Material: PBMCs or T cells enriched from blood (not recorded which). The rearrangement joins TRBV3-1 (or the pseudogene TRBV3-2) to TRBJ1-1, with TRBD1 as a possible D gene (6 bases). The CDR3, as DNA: TGTGCCAGCAGCCTGAGGGGGGGCGGCACTGAAGCTTTCTTT. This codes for CASSLRGGGTEAFF.